These T cell receptor beta chains were read from a single sample in a study of cytomegalovirus exposure and HLA in healthy donors. Some clones are missing from TCRdb's copy, which holds only in-frame ones; the method was immunoSEQ multiplex PCR. Of some 240,000 clones in the sample, 75% to 90% were seen once. Sequenced material: PBMCs. All receptors derive from a woman aged 25 to 39 in good health and CMV-seropositive. Both conserved end residues are part of each CDR3. The order of the fields is D gene, clone size, V gene, J gene, CDR3 DNA, CDR3 protein. A D gene is named only where the DNA matches it firmly. Clone size is shown for a subset of rows, as once, few, many or a class of expanded clone.

>TRBD2|-|TRBV10-3|TRBJ2-2
TGTGCCATCAGTGACTCCGGGAGGGCAGGCGGGGAGCTGTTTTTT
CAISDSGRAGGELFF
>-|-|TRBV27|TRBJ2-1
TGTGCCAGCAGTCTTACCGGGGATACCTACAATGAGCAGTTCTTC
CASSLTGDTYNEQFF
>TRBD1|-|TRBV27|TRBJ1-2
TGTGCCAGCAGTGCCCGGACAGGGGTGCTAAACTATGGCTACACCTTC
CASSARTGVLNYGYTF
>TRBD1|-|TRBV7-9|TRBJ2-7
TGTGCCAGCAGCGAACCCCACAGGGGGCCCTGGTTCGAGCAGTACTTC
CASSEPHRGPWFEQYF
>-|few|TRBV6-6|TRBJ1-2
TGTGCCAGCAGTTACGAGGCAGGGCTTCTCTATGGCTACACCTTC
CASSYEAGLLYGYTF
>-|-|TRBV28|TRBJ2-1
TGTGCCAGCAAGGAGCGTGAGCCCTACAATGAGCAGTTCTTC
CASKEREPYNEQFF
>-|few|TRBV7-9|TRBJ2-7
TGTGCCAGCAGCCCCCCATGGCAAGCCTACGAGCAGTACTTC
CASSPPWQAYEQYF
>-|-|TRBV28|TRBJ2-6
TGTGCCAGCATCCGCTCTGGGGCCAACGTCCTGACTTTC
CASIRSGANVLTF
>TRBD1|few|TRBV5-1|TRBJ1-5
TGCGCCAGCAGCTTGGAGCAGGGGGATCAGCCCCAGCATTTT
CASSLEQGDQPQHF
>-|-|TRBV7-2|TRBJ2-5
TGTGCCAGCAGCCCGGAGCGGGAGACCCAGTACTTC
CASSPERETQYF
>-|-|TRBV18|TRBJ2-7
TGTGCCAGCTCACGAGTACTTGGGGGGATTTACGAGCAGTACTTC
CASSRVLGGIYEQYF
>-|few|TRBV19|TRBJ2-7
TGTGCCAGTAGTATAGGGTGGACCGCGGGCGAGCAGTACTTC
CASSIGWTAGEQYF
>-|-|TRBV11-2|TRBJ2-7
TGTGCCAGCAGCTTAGATCTGGGGGCCCACTCCTACGAGCAGTACTTC
CASSLDLGAHSYEQYF
>TRBD2|-|TRBV4-2|TRBJ2-1
TGTGCCAGCAGCCAAGATTTAAAGGGAGGGCCAGCTGGTGAGCAGTTCTTC
CASSQDLKGGPAGEQFF
>-|-|TRBV7-2|TRBJ1-2
TGTGCCAGCAGCCCTCCAGGGAACTATGGCTACACCTTC
CASSPPGNYGYTF
>-|-|TRBV27|TRBJ2-3
TGTGCCAGCGGAGGGGCTTCAAGCACAGATACGCAGTATTTT
CASGGASSTDTQYF
>-|-|TRBV6-1|TRBJ2-5
TGTGCCAGCAGCCAACAGATCCAAGAGACCCAGTACTTC
CASSQQIQETQYF
>-|-|TRBV19|TRBJ1-1
TGTGCCAGTAGTTGGGGGGTGAACACTGAAGCTTTCTTT
CASSWGVNTEAFF
>TRBD1|once|TRBV4-1|TRBJ1-1
TGCGCCAGCAGCCATTACCTTGGCCCTTACCGGGACAGTGAAGCTTTCTTT
CASSHYLGPYRDSEAFF
>TRBD1|-|TRBV6-5|TRBJ2-2
TGTGCCAGCCGCCGCCGGGACAGGGTTACCGGGGAGCTGTTTTTT
CASRRRDRVTGELFF
>-|-|TRBV27|TRBJ1-2
TGTGCCAGCACAGCAGGGCTGGGCTATGGCTACACCTTC
CASTAGLGYGYTF
>-|-|TRBV5-1|TRBJ1-1
TGCGCCAGCAGCTGGGACACGAACACTGAAGCTTTCTTT
CASSWDTNTEAFF
>TRBD1|once|TRBV11-2|TRBJ2-5
TGTGCCAGCAGCTTAGATTGGGACAGGGTATCCCAGTACTTC
CASSLDWDRVSQYF
>-|-|TRBV10-1|TRBJ1-2
TGCGCCAGCAGTGAGTCAGGGAGGCATGGCTACACCTTC
CASSESGRHGYTF
>-|-|TRBV13|TRBJ1-1
TGTGCCAGCATCGACCAAATGGGGGCTTCATGGACTGAAGCTTTCTTT
CASIDQMGASWTEAFF
>TRBD1|-|TRBV19|TRBJ2-3
TGTGCCAGTAGTAAAGACAGGGGGGATACGCAGTATTTT
CASSKDRGDTQYF
>-|-|TRBV5-1|TRBJ2-4
TGCGCCAGCAGCCCGCAGGTCCTAGCCAAAAACATTCAGTACTTC
CASSPQVLAKNIQYF
>TRBD1|-|TRBV28|TRBJ2-7
TGTGCCAGCAGGCCAACAGGGGGCTCCCACCACCTTCTCCCCTACGAGCAGTACTTC
CASRPTGGSHHLLPYEQYF
>-|-|TRBV11-3|TRBJ1-2
TGTGCCAGCAGCACGACCGACAGTCACTTATATGGCTACACCTTC
CASSTTDSHLYGYTF
>TRBD1|-|TRBV25-1|TRBJ1-2
TGTGCCAGCAGTGACGGGCCGGGACAGCGGAAAGGCTACACCTTC
CASSDGPGQRKGYTF
>-|-|TRBV18|TRBJ1-1
TGTGCCAGCTCACCAGAGGAGGCCCGAGACACTGAAGCTTTCTTT
CASSPEEARDTEAFF
>-|-|TRBV6-1|TRBJ2-1
TGTGCCAGCAGCAACTCCCTTAGTGAGCAGTTCTTC
CASSNSLSEQFF
>-|-|TRBV4-1|TRBJ1-2
TGCGCCAGCAGCCAAGGCCGTCTAGGGGCCTACACCTTC
CASSQGRLGAYTF
>TRBD1|-|TRBV27|TRBJ1-5
TGTGCCAGCAGGAGGGACAGGGCTCAGCCCCAGCATTTT
CASRRDRAQPQHF
>TRBD1|-|TRBV27|TRBJ1-2
TGTGCCAGCAGCCCCAGTATGGGACAGGGGGCGTTTGGCTACACCTTC
CASSPSMGQGAFGYTF
>TRBD2|-|TRBV9|TRBJ2-2
TGTGCCAGCAGCGTAGGAATGGGGGCGGGAGGGCCCGGCGGGGAGCTGTTTTTT
CASSVGMGAGGPGGELFF
>TRBD1|-|TRBV5-1|TRBJ2-7
TGCGCCAGCAGCGTAGGACTCAAGACAGGGGGACGACTTGGGAGCTACGAGCAGTACTTC
CASSVGLKTGGRLGSYEQYF
>-|-|TRBV6-1|TRBJ2-7
TGTGCCAGCAGTGAACAGTCCAACTACGAGCAGTACTTC
CASSEQSNYEQYF
>-|-|TRBV19|TRBJ2-7
TGTGCCAGTAGTAAATACAGGGCTGGCGAGCAGTACTTC
CASSKYRAGEQYF
>-|-|TRBV6-6|TRBJ1-2
TGTGCCAGCACCCTACCCCAAACCGAGGGACACGGTACCTTC
CASTLPQTEGHGTF
>TRBD1|once|TRBV29-1|TRBJ1-1
TGCAGCGTTGAAGACAGGGGGCGAAAAGCTTTCTTT
CSVEDRGRKAFF
>-|-|TRBV11-3|TRBJ2-5
TGTGCCAGCAGCTTGTACGGTCTACAAGAGACCCAGTACTTC
CASSLYGLQETQYF
>-|-|TRBV27|TRBJ1-5
TGTGCCAGCAGTTCGACAGGAAGCAATCAGCCCCAGCATTTT
CASSSTGSNQPQHF
>-|-|TRBV18|TRBJ1-1
TGTGCCAGCTCATTACAGGGTGAAGCTTTCTTT
CASSLQGEAFF
>TRBD1|-|TRBV4-1|TRBJ2-5
TGCGCCAGCAGCCAAGGGGGGACAGGGTCGTACCAAGAGACCCAGTACTTC
CASSQGGTGSYQETQYF
>-|-|TRBV7-3|TRBJ2-2
TGTGCCAGCAGCTTGCTCTCCCGGAGGCTGTTTTTT
CASSLLSRRLFF
>-|-|TRBV5-1|TRBJ2-7
TGCGCCAGCCGCGAGGTAGGTAGCACCTACGAGCAGTACTTC
CASREVGSTYEQYF
>-|-|TRBV27|TRBJ1-1
TGTGCCAGCAGTTTGGTGGGCCTTAACACTGAAGCTTTCTTT
CASSLVGLNTEAFF
>-|-|TRBV7-7|TRBJ2-5
TGTGCCAGCTCCAGGGCGATCCAAGAGACCCAGTACTTC
CASSRAIQETQYF
>TRBD1|once|TRBV2|TRBJ1-3
TGTGCCAGCAGGGCCGGGACAGGGAGCTCTGGAAACACCATATATTTT
CASRAGTGSSGNTIYF
>TRBD2|-|TRBV7-2|TRBJ2-7
TGTGCCAGCAGCCAAGGGACTAGTCGCGAGCAGTACTTC
CASSQGTSREQYF
>TRBD2|-|TRBV19|TRBJ2-1
TGTGCCAGCGAGCCTGGGACTAGCGGGATTTACAATGAGCAGTTCTTC
CASEPGTSGIYNEQFF
>-|-|TRBV11-3|TRBJ2-7
TGTGCCAGCAGCTTAGAAGAGTCCTACGAGCAGTACTTC
CASSLEESYEQYF
>-|-|TRBV27|TRBJ2-7
TGTGCCAGCAGTTTAAGACAGGCCAGCTCCTACGAGCAGTACTTC
CASSLRQASSYEQYF
>-|-|TRBV5-1|TRBJ1-1
TGCGCCAGCAGCGCCGCGGAGAACACTGAAGCTTTCTTT
CASSAAENTEAFF